These T cell receptor beta chains were read from a single sample in a study of a mutant IDH1 vaccine in newly diagnosed glioma. These TCRs are of unknown antigen specificity. This table comes from immunoSEQ multiplex PCR, and its TCRdb copy is limited to in-frame clones, with some not included. This repertoire shows around 25,000 clones, 65% to 85% found once; its top ten account for roughly 7%. Material: PBMCs, obtained from a glioma patient whose treatment included an IDH1 peptide vaccine. The receptors derive from a middle-aged man with glioma. Some clones in this sample may be carry-over from other donors' samples. Each CDR3 is given with its conserved first and last residue. The order of the fields is J gene, CDR3 length, clone size, V gene, D gene, CDR3 protein, CDR3 DNA. A D gene is named only where the DNA matches it firmly. Clone sizes are given selectively: once, few, many, or a class where the clone is expanded.

J gene: TRBJ1-2; CDR3 length: 15; clone size: few; V gene: TRBV5-4; D gene: .; CDR3 protein: CASSYRQSPFYGYTF; CDR3 DNA: TGTGCCAGCAGCTACCGACAGAGCCCTTTCTATGGCTACACCTTC
J gene: TRBJ1-3; CDR3 length: 15; clone size: .; V gene: TRBV7-9; D gene: .; CDR3 protein: CASSFTGSSGNTIYF; CDR3 DNA: TGTGCCAGCAGCTTTACCGGTAGCTCTGGAAACACCATATATTTT
J gene: TRBJ1-2; CDR3 length: 12; clone size: .; V gene: TRBV7-9; D gene: TRBD1; CDR3 protein: CASSHRGRGYTF; CDR3 DNA: TGTGCCAGCAGCCACAGGGGACGCGGCTACACCTTC
J gene: TRBJ1-2; CDR3 length: 15; clone size: few; V gene: TRBV2; D gene: .; CDR3 protein: CATIGRSARSYGYTF; CDR3 DNA: TGTGCCACGATCGGCAGGTCTGCCCGCTCCTATGGCTACACCTTC
J gene: TRBJ1-2; CDR3 length: 14; clone size: .; V gene: TRBV6-6; D gene: .; CDR3 protein: CASNREGGLYGYTF; CDR3 DNA: TGTGCCAGCAATCGGGAGGGGGGACTCTATGGCTACACCTTC
J gene: TRBJ1-4; CDR3 length: 16; clone size: .; V gene: TRBV11-2; D gene: TRBD1; CDR3 protein: CASSLWTGGGNEKLFF; CDR3 DNA: TGTGCCAGCAGCTTATGGACAGGGGGCGGTAATGAAAAACTGTTTTTT
J gene: TRBJ2-7; CDR3 length: 12; clone size: .; V gene: TRBV6-6; D gene: .; CDR3 protein: CASSYSPYEQYF; CDR3 DNA: TGTGCCAGCAGTTACTCCCCCTACGAGCAGTACTTC
J gene: TRBJ2-7; CDR3 length: 14; clone size: .; V gene: TRBV5-5; D gene: TRBD1; CDR3 protein: CASSSGQGAREQYF; CDR3 DNA: TGTGCCAGCAGCTCGGGACAGGGGGCAAGGGAGCAGTACTTC
J gene: TRBJ1-1; CDR3 length: 16; clone size: .; V gene: TRBV5-1; D gene: .; CDR3 protein: CASSGTEYRAYTEAFF; CDR3 DNA: TGCGCCAGCAGCGGAACCGAGTATAGGGCGTACACTGAAGCTTTCTTT
J gene: TRBJ2-7; CDR3 length: 14; clone size: .; V gene: TRBV4-1; D gene: .; CDR3 protein: CASSLRDEAYEQYF; CDR3 DNA: TGCGCCAGCAGCCTCCGGGACGAGGCCTACGAGCAGTACTTC
J gene: TRBJ2-2; CDR3 length: 15; clone size: .; V gene: TRBV5-1; D gene: TRBD1; CDR3 protein: CASSLGQGAPGELFF; CDR3 DNA: TGCGCCAGCAGCTTGGGACAGGGGGCCCCCGGGGAGCTGTTTTTT
J gene: TRBJ1-2; CDR3 length: 15; clone size: .; V gene: TRBV9; D gene: .; CDR3 protein: CASSPGGQPIYGYTF; CDR3 DNA: TGTGCCAGCAGCCCTGGCGGGCAGCCGATTTATGGCTACACCTTC
J gene: TRBJ2-7; CDR3 length: 13; clone size: .; V gene: TRBV29-1; D gene: TRBD1; CDR3 protein: CSAKLGTAYEQYF; CDR3 DNA: TGCAGCGCTAAATTAGGGACAGCCTACGAGCAGTACTTC
J gene: TRBJ1-4; CDR3 length: 14; clone size: .; V gene: TRBV5-6; D gene: .; CDR3 protein: CASSRMETNEKLFF; CDR3 DNA: TGTGCCAGCAGTCGAATGGAGACTAATGAAAAACTGTTTTTT
J gene: TRBJ1-6; CDR3 length: 19; clone size: once; V gene: TRBV7-9; D gene: .; CDR3 protein: CASSLARLGGENYNSPLHF; CDR3 DNA: TGTGCCAGCAGCTTAGCCCGCCTAGGCGGGGAGAATTATAATTCACCCCTCCACTTT
J gene: TRBJ1-4; CDR3 length: 13; clone size: few; V gene: TRBV2; D gene: TRBD1; CDR3 protein: CASRGQEFEKLFF; CDR3 DNA: TGTGCCAGCAGGGGACAGGAGTTTGAAAAACTGTTTTTT
J gene: TRBJ2-5; CDR3 length: 17; clone size: .; V gene: TRBV5-4; D gene: TRBD2; CDR3 protein: CASSPVGLAGGPETQYF; CDR3 DNA: TGTGCCAGCAGCCCCGTGGGACTAGCGGGGGGGCCAGAGACCCAGTACTTC
J gene: TRBJ1-1; CDR3 length: 11; clone size: .; V gene: TRBV6-1; D gene: .; CDR3 protein: CASSWTGVAFF; CDR3 DNA: TGTGCCAGCAGTTGGACGGGGGTCGCTTTCTTT
J gene: TRBJ1-1; CDR3 length: 16; clone size: .; V gene: TRBV19; D gene: .; CDR3 protein: CASSRLWGNGDTEAFF; CDR3 DNA: TGTGCCAGTAGTCGATTATGGGGCAATGGGGACACTGAAGCTTTCTTT
J gene: TRBJ1-2; CDR3 length: 16; clone size: .; V gene: TRBV6-5; D gene: TRBD1; CDR3 protein: CASSYLPWRGPDGYTF; CDR3 DNA: TGTGCCAGCAGTTACCTCCCCTGGAGGGGGCCGGATGGCTACACCTTC
J gene: TRBJ2-3; CDR3 length: 14; clone size: .; V gene: TRBV7-2; D gene: .; CDR3 protein: CASSSSAITDTQYF; CDR3 DNA: TGTGCCAGCAGCTCTAGCGCAATCACAGATACGCAGTATTTT
J gene: TRBJ2-2; CDR3 length: 17; clone size: few; V gene: TRBV21-1; D gene: .; CDR3 protein: CASSGKTGRCRIGELFF; CDR3 DNA: TGTGCCAGCAGCGGTAAGACAGGACGGTGTCGTATCGGGGAGCTGTTTTTT
J gene: TRBJ1-1; CDR3 length: 13; clone size: .; V gene: TRBV11-3; D gene: .; CDR3 protein: CASSLDGRLEAFF; CDR3 DNA: TGTGCCAGCAGCTTAGATGGCCGGCTTGAAGCTTTCTTT
J gene: TRBJ1-1; CDR3 length: 14; clone size: .; V gene: TRBV29-1; D gene: .; CDR3 protein: CSDGTDLMNTEAFF; CDR3 DNA: TGCAGCGACGGGACGGACCTAATGAACACTGAAGCTTTCTTT
J gene: TRBJ2-3; CDR3 length: 16; clone size: .; V gene: TRBV12-2; D gene: .; CDR3 protein: CASRLEPIVSTDTQYF; CDR3 DNA: TGTGCAAGTCGCTTAGAACCCATAGTTTCCACAGATACGCAGTATTTT
J gene: TRBJ1-4; CDR3 length: 14; clone size: .; V gene: TRBV15; D gene: .; CDR3 protein: CATSGGVADEKLFF; CDR3 DNA: TGTGCCACCAGTGGGGGGGTGGCAGATGAAAAACTGTTTTTT
J gene: TRBJ2-4; CDR3 length: 16; clone size: .; V gene: TRBV7-2; D gene: .; CDR3 protein: CASSFSGTVAKNIQYF; CDR3 DNA: TGTGCCAGCAGCTTTAGCGGTACAGTGGCCAAAAACATTCAGTACTTC
J gene: TRBJ2-6; CDR3 length: 15; clone size: .; V gene: TRBV15; D gene: .; CDR3 protein: CATSRVVSGANVLTF; CDR3 DNA: TGTGCCACCAGCAGAGTCGTCTCTGGGGCCAACGTCCTGACTTTC
J gene: TRBJ2-1; CDR3 length: 17; clone size: .; V gene: TRBV30; D gene: .; CDR3 protein: CAWCRNLGDKLYNEQFF; CDR3 DNA: TGTGCCTGGTGCCGCAACCTGGGGGATAAACTTTACAATGAGCAGTTCTTC
J gene: TRBJ2-3; CDR3 length: 15; clone size: once; V gene: TRBV7-6; D gene: .; CDR3 protein: CASSLAGGFTDTQYF; CDR3 DNA: TGTGCCAGCAGCTTAGCGGGGGGCTTCACAGATACGCAGTATTTT
J gene: TRBJ2-7; CDR3 length: 14; clone size: .; V gene: TRBV6-1; D gene: .; CDR3 protein: CASSEAWGAYEQYF; CDR3 DNA: TGTGCCAGCAGTGAAGCGTGGGGAGCCTACGAGCAGTACTTC
J gene: TRBJ1-3; CDR3 length: 14; clone size: few; V gene: TRBV25-1; D gene: .; CDR3 protein: CASSEGTSGNTIYF; CDR3 DNA: TGTGCCAGCAGTGAAGGGACCTCTGGAAACACCATATATTTT
J gene: TRBJ2-7; CDR3 length: 13; clone size: .; V gene: TRBV27; D gene: .; CDR3 protein: CASSQGGPYEQYF; CDR3 DNA: TGTGCCAGCAGTCAAGGAGGGCCCTACGAGCAGTACTTC
J gene: TRBJ2-3; CDR3 length: 13; clone size: .; V gene: TRBV5-1; D gene: .; CDR3 protein: CASSLDSTDTQYF; CDR3 DNA: TGCGCCAGCAGCTTGGATTCCACAGATACGCAGTATTTT
J gene: TRBJ2-3; CDR3 length: 14; clone size: .; V gene: TRBV19; D gene: .; CDR3 protein: CASSMGVSTDTQYF; CDR3 DNA: TGTGCCAGTAGTATGGGGGTCAGCACAGATACGCAGTATTTT
J gene: TRBJ2-5; CDR3 length: 13; clone size: .; V gene: TRBV6-5; D gene: .; CDR3 protein: CASSYQFQETQYF; CDR3 DNA: TGTGCCAGCAGTTACCAGTTCCAAGAGACCCAGTACTTC
J gene: TRBJ2-7; CDR3 length: 14; clone size: .; V gene: TRBV18; D gene: .; CDR3 protein: CASSPPTGAYEQYF; CDR3 DNA: TGTGCCAGCTCACCACCTACAGGAGCCTACGAGCAGTACTTC
J gene: TRBJ2-3; CDR3 length: 17; clone size: .; V gene: TRBV7-2; D gene: .; CDR3 protein: CASSLGAGITSTDTQYF; CDR3 DNA: TGTGCCAGCAGCTTAGGGGCTGGAATTACGAGCACAGATACGCAGTATTTT
J gene: TRBJ1-1; CDR3 length: 16; clone size: few; V gene: TRBV5-4; D gene: .; CDR3 protein: CASSPPGGIMNTEAFF; CDR3 DNA: TGTGCCAGCAGCCCACCGGGGGGCATCATGAACACTGAAGCTTTCTTT
J gene: TRBJ2-7; CDR3 length: 13; clone size: .; V gene: TRBV5-4; D gene: .; CDR3 protein: CASSLYAAGEQYF; CDR3 DNA: TGTGCCAGCAGCTTGTACGCTGCCGGGGAGCAGTACTTC
J gene: TRBJ2-3; CDR3 length: 13; clone size: .; V gene: TRBV19; D gene: TRBD2; CDR3 protein: CASGGRDTDTQYF; CDR3 DNA: TGTGCCAGTGGAGGGAGGGACACAGATACGCAGTATTTT
J gene: TRBJ2-7; CDR3 length: 15; clone size: few; V gene: TRBV5-6; D gene: .; CDR3 protein: CASSLGTGTHAEQYF; CDR3 DNA: TGTGCCAGCAGCTTGGGAACAGGTACCCACGCCGAGCAGTACTTC
J gene: TRBJ2-3; CDR3 length: 19; clone size: .; V gene: TRBV5-6; D gene: TRBD2; CDR3 protein: CASSLVSLAGGSSTDTQYF; CDR3 DNA: TGTGCCAGCAGCTTGGTATCACTAGCGGGGGGCTCTAGCACAGATACGCAGTATTTT
J gene: TRBJ1-1; CDR3 length: 14; clone size: .; V gene: TRBV4-1; D gene: .; CDR3 protein: CASSQVPGNTEAFF; CDR3 DNA: TGCGCCAGCAGCCAAGTCCCGGGGAACACTGAAGCTTTCTTT
J gene: TRBJ2-7; CDR3 length: 12; clone size: .; V gene: TRBV11-2; D gene: .; CDR3 protein: CASRNGGYEQYF; CDR3 DNA: TGTGCCAGCAGGAACGGGGGCTACGAGCAGTACTTC
J gene: TRBJ2-5; CDR3 length: 13; clone size: .; V gene: TRBV6-5; D gene: .; CDR3 protein: CASSPRAAETQYF; CDR3 DNA: TGTGCCAGCAGCCCCCGGGCAGCGGAGACCCAGTACTTC
J gene: TRBJ2-3; CDR3 length: 17; clone size: .; V gene: TRBV4-2; D gene: TRBD2; CDR3 protein: CASSQASGGDGADTQYF; CDR3 DNA: TGTGCCAGCAGCCAAGCTAGCGGGGGGGACGGCGCAGATACGCAGTATTTT
J gene: TRBJ1-2; CDR3 length: 12; clone size: .; V gene: TRBV7-2; D gene: .; CDR3 protein: CASSIGQRGYTF; CDR3 DNA: TGTGCCAGCAGTATAGGACAGAGGGGCTACACCTTC